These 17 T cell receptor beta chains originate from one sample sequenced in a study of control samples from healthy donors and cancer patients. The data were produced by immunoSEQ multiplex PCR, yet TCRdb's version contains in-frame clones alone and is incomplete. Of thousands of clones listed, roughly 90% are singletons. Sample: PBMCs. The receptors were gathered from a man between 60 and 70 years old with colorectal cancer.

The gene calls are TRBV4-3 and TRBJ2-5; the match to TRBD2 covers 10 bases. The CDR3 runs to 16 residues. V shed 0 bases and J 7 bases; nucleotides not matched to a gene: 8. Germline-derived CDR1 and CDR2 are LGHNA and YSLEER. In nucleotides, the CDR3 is TGCGCCAGCAGCCAAGAATGGGGACTAGCGATCGGGACCCAGTACTTC. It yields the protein CASSQEWGLAIGTQYF.

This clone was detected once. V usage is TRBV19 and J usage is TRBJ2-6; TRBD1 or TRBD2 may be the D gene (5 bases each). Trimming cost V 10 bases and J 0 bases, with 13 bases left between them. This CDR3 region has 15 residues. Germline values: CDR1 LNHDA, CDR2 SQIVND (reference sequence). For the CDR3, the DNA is TGTGCCACCCGGGACGGAGCCTCTGGGGCCAACGTCCTGACTTTC. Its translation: CATRDGASGANVLTF.

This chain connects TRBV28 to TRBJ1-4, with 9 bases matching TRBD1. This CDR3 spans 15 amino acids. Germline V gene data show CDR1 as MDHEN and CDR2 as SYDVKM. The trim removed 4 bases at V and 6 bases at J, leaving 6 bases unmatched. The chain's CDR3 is CASSSGTGIYEKLFF. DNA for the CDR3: TGTGCCAGCAGTTCCGGGACAGGGATCTATGAAAAACTGTTTTTT.

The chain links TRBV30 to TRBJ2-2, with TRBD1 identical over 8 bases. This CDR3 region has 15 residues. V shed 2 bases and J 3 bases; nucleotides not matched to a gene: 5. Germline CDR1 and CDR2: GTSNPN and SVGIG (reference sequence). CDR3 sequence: CAWSQGALDTGELFF. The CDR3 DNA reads TGTGCCTGGAGTCAGGGGGCGCTTGACACCGGGGAGCTGTTTTTT.

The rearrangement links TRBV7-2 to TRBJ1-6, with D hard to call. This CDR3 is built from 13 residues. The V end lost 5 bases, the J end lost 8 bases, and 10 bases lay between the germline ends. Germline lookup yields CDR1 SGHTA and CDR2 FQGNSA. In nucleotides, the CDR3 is TGTGCCAGCAGCCCCGTATTTGATTCACCCCTCCACTTT. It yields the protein CASSPVFDSPLHF. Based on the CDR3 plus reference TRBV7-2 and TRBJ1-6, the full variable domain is GAGVSQSPSNKVTEKGKDVELRCDPISGHTALYWYRQSLGQGLEFLIYFQGNSAPDKSGLPSDRFSAERTGGSVSTLTIQRTQQEDSAVYLCASSPVFDSPLHFGNGTRLTVT.

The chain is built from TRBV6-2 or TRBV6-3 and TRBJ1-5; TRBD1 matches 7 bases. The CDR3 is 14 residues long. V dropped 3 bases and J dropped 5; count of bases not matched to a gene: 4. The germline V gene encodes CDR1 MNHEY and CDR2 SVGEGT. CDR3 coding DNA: TGTGCCAGCAGTTATACAGGGGTGGATCAGCCCCAGCATTTT. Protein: CASSYTGVDQPQHF.

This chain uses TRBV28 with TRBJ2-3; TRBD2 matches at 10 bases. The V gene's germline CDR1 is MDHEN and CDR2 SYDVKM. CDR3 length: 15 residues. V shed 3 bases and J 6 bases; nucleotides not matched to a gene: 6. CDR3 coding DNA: TGTGCCAGCAGTTTTGAGCGGGGGGGCCTCGATACGCAGTATTTT. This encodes CASSFERGGLDTQYF.

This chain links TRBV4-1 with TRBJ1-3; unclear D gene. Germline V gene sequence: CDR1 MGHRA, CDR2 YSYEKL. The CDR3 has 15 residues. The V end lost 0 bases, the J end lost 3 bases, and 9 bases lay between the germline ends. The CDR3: CASSQDVLLGNTIYF. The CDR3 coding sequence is TGCGCCAGCAGCCAAGATGTCCTTCTTGGAAACACCATATATTTT.

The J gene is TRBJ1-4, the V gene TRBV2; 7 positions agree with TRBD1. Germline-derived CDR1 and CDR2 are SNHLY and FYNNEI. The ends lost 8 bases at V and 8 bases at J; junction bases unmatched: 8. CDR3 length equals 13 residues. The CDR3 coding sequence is TGTGCCAGCCGGACAGGCACAGGGGAAAAACTGTTTTTT. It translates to CASRTGTGEKLFF.

The CDR3 DNA reads TGTGCCAGCAGCTCACCTCCTGGGACAGAGGGTGGCTACACCTTC. The encoded protein is CASSSPPGTEGGYTF. The rearrangement joins TRBV9 to TRBJ1-2; 7 nucleotides line up with TRBD1. The germline V gene encodes CDR1 SGDLS and CDR2 YYNGEE. The CDR3 runs 15 residues. The V gene end was trimmed by 4 bases and the J gene end by 7 bases; junction bases not matched to a gene: 13.

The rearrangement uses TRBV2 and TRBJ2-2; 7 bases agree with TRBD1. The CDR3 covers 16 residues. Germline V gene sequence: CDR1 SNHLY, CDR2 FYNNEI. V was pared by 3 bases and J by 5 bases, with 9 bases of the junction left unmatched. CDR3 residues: CASSDSTGIVTGELFF. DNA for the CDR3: TGTGCCAGCAGTGATTCGACAGGGATCGTTACCGGGGAGCTGTTTTTT.

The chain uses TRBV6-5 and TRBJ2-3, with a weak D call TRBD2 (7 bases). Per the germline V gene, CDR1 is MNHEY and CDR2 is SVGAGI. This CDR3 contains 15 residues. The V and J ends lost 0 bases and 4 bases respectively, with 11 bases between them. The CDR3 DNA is TGTGCCAGCAGTTACTCTGCGGGGGCGCCAGATACGCAGTATTTT. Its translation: CASSYSAGAPDTQYF.

The CDR3 region is CASSLTSPRTVEQYF. CDR3 nucleotide sequence: TGTGCCAGCAGTTTGACTAGCCCAAGGACCGTCGAGCAGTACTTC. This chain links TRBV27 with TRBJ2-7; TRBD2 aligns across 7 bases. This CDR3 is 15 amino acids long. Trimming removed 3 bases from V and 6 bases from J; junction bases left unmatched: 11. CDR1 and CDR2 from the germline V gene are MNHEY and SMNVEV (reference sequence).

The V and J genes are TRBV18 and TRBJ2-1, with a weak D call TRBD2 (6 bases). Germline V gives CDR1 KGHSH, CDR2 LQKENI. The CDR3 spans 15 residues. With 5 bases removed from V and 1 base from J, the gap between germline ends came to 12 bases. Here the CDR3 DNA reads TGTGCCAGCTCATTTTCCGGGGGTTCCTACAATGAGCAGTTCTTC. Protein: CASSFSGGSYNEQFF.

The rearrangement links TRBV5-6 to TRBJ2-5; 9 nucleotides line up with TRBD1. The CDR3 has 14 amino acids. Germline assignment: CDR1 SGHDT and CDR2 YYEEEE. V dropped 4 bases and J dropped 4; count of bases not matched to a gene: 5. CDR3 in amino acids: CASSPTGGGETQYF. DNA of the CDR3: TGTGCCAGCAGCCCGACAGGGGGTGGAGAGACCCAGTACTTC.

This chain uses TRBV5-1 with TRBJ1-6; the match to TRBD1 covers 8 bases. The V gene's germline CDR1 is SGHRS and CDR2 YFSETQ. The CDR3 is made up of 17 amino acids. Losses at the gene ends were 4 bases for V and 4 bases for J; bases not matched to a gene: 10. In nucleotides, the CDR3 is TGCGCCAGCAGCCCCGGGACAGGCCAAACGTATAATTCACCCCTCCACTTT. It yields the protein CASSPGTGQTYNSPLHF.

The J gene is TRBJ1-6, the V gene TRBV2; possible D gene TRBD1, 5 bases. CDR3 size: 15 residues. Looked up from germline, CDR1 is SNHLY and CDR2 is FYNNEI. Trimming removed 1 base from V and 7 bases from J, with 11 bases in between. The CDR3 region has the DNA TGTGCCAGCAGTGAAGGGTTGGGGGGGAATTCACCCCTCCACTTT. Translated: CASSEGLGGNSPLHF.